This record looks at one TCR beta chain sequence and its context. Its antigen is currently unknown. This entry belongs to a study of Ad26.COV2.S vaccination and SARS-CoV-2 variants. Study-level findings and limits: It was found that vaccine and placebo recipients had similar non-spike TCR breadth. CD8+ and CD4+ T cells specific for spike reportedly responded with substantial breadth after vaccination. Greater spike-specific TCR breadth was seen in vaccine recipients than in placebo recipients.

Only in-frame clones appear in the TCRdb table, and some are missing; sequencing was by immunoSEQ multiplex PCR. Found here are about 180,000 clones, roughly 87% of them singletons; the top ten hold 5.9%. The sample in question was peripheral blood, obtained after recovery from COVID-19. The receptor was isolated from a human donor who had recovered from COVID-19.

The CDR3 spells CASSLGIGYLLNTEAFF. Here the CDR3 DNA reads TGTGCCAGCAGTTTAGGGATAGGCTATCTTTTGAACACTGAAGCTTTCTTT. This chain joins TRBV28 and TRBJ1-1; D is unresolved. The germline V and J ends were trimmed by 2 bases and 0 bases, with 16 bases remaining between them. The CDR3 is made up of 17 amino acids. The V gene's germline CDR1 is MDHEN and CDR2 SYDVKM.